The 2 T cell receptor beta chains below come from one sample, sequenced in a study of long-term antiretroviral therapy in people with HIV. Runs used v3.0 of the immunoSEQ assay and were done at survey level. Some clones are missing from TCRdb's copy, which holds only in-frame ones; the method was immunoSEQ multiplex PCR. The table has 25,000 to 35,000 clones, 95% to 98% seen once. Sequenced material: unsorted PBMCs, taken 6.9 years after starting antiretroviral therapy. The receptors shown here come from a man younger than 40 with HIV.

The chain joins TRBV19 to TRBJ1-2; 9 positions agree with TRBD1. CDR3 length equals 15 residues. Germline-derived CDR1 and CDR2 are LNHDA and SQIVND (reference sequence). The trim removed 4 bases at V and 4 bases at J, leaving 7 bases unmatched. The CDR3: CASSTGQGGTYGYTF. For the CDR3, the DNA is TGTGCCAGTAGTACGGGACAGGGAGGAACCTATGGCTACACCTTC.

As DNA, the CDR3 is TGTGCCAGCAGCTCCCTCGGGGGGGCAGGCGAAAAACTGTTTTTT. The encoded protein is CASSSLGGAGEKLFF. The chain employs TRBV5-5 and TRBJ1-4; perhaps TRBD1 as D (6 bases). The CDR3 has 15 amino acids. Germline V gene lookup returns CDR1 SGHKS and CDR2 YYEKEE (reference sequence). V was clipped by 3 bases and J by 8 bases, with 17 bases between them.